This paragraph reports one TCR beta chain. The CDR3 is 15 residues long. Germline V gives CDR1 SGHVS, CDR2 FQNEAQ. The V and J ends lost 2 bases and 1 base respectively, with 11 bases between them. Original analysis: Amplifying reference gene primers gave estimates of nucleated cell counts. The method was immunoSEQ multiplex PCR; TCRdb's version includes in-frame clones alone and lacks a portion of them. V and J calls and clone size come straight from that table; D and trimming were deduced from the DNA. Of some 400,000 clones in the sample, around 87% were seen once. The source of the sample is a study of blood T cell repertoires in COVID-19.

This sequence originates from a woman aged 55-69 years with COVID-19, enrolled during active disease. This sequence joins TRBV7-8 and TRBJ1-2; D gene ambiguous. Sequencing was carried out using peripheral blood. DNA for the CDR3: TGTGCCAGCAGCTTACGGGTTGCGGATAACTATGGCTACACCTTC. Its protein product is CASSLRVADNYGYTF.